The present entry profiles one TCR beta chain with its context. This CDR3 is 13 amino acids long. V lost 1 base, J lost 3 bases, and 7 bases lay in between. In germline, CDR1 is SGHTA, CDR2 FQGTGA. The table came from immunoSEQ multiplex PCR; TCRdb's copy has only in-frame clones and leaves some out. This sample has 40,000 to 65,000 clones; about 80% occur once, and the top ten carry 13% to 15%. This sample is drawn from a study of blood T cell repertoires in COVID-19. Study-wide context: The analysed material was cDNA or gDNA that came from T cells, B-cell-depleted T cells, or PBMCs.

The chain uses TRBV7-3 and TRBJ2-7; a possible D gene is TRBD2 (5 bases). The TCR was taken from a human donor in a cohort sampled during active COVID-19. Sequencing was performed on peripheral blood. The CDR3 protein is CASSLSGGYEQYF. CDR3 nucleotide sequence: TGTGCCAGCAGCTTAAGTGGAGGCTACGAGCAGTACTTC.